This paragraph reports one T cell receptor beta chain. Its antigen is undetermined. The data are from a study of shared clonotypes between healthy human individuals. Germline values: CDR1 MDHEN, CDR2 SYDVKM. V lost 10 bases to trimming and J lost 6 bases; unmatched junction nucleotides: 11. The CDR3 spans 15 residues. Study results and limitations: Sharing across four donors was highest in naive CD4 (around 5%) and lowest in memory CD8 (roughly 0.4%). It was the non-shared clonotypes that had lower generation probabilities than clonotypes shared by all four donors.

Genomic DNA from each subset was divided evenly over several immunoSEQ plates. Sequenced by immunoSEQ multiplex PCR; TCRdb stores in-frame clones only, minus some. The sample carries just over 2,000,000 clones, over 85% recorded once. The rearrangement links TRBV28 to TRBJ1-6, with 8 bases matching TRBD1. The TCR originated in a man aged 18-30 years in good health. The specimen sequenced was naive CD4+ T cells sorted from blood. Subset indicated: CD45RA+ positively selected. The CDR3 protein is CATRIGTGFNSPLHF. The CDR3 DNA follows: TGTGCCACCCGAATTGGGACAGGCTTTAATTCACCCCTCCACTTT.